A single sample is the source of the 23 T cell receptor beta chains below, sequenced in a study of blood T cell repertoires in COVID-19. TCRdb's copy holds only in-frame clones and misses some; the assay was immunoSEQ multiplex PCR. The data hold tens of thousands of clones, with roughly 80% observed a single time. Source material: peripheral blood. The receptors stem from a man older than 75 with active or convalescent COVID-19.

The genes are TRBV15 and TRBJ1-1, with D unresolved. V gave up 1 base and J gave up 11 bases, with 14 bases separating them. Germline CDR1 and CDR2: LNHNV and YYDKDF (reference sequence). The CDR3 spans 13 residues. Here the CDR3 reads CATSRANSVVAFF. The CDR3 nucleotides read TGTGCCACCAGCAGAGCTAATTCCGTGGTGGCTTTCTTT.

The V gene is TRBV5-4, the J gene TRBJ1-6; D gene unclear. Germline values: CDR1 SGHNT, CDR2 YYREEE (reference sequence). V was clipped by 4 bases and J by 9 bases, with 20 bases between them. The CDR3 sequence is 16 residues long. The CDR3 coding sequence is TGTGCCAGCAGCCTCAATCGGGGAAGCACTGGTTCACCCCTCCACTTT. Translated, it gives CASSLNRGSTGSPLHF.

The rearrangement links TRBV6-5 to TRBJ2-1; 8 nucleotides agree with TRBD1. The junction had 10 bases not matched to a gene; V was cut back by 8 bases and J by 7 bases. The CDR3 length is 14 residues. Germline CDR1 and CDR2: MNHEY and SVGAGI. Written as DNA, the CDR3 is TGTGCCAGCGCCTTGGGGTACAGGGGGAATGAGCAGTTCTTC. Residues: CASALGYRGNEQFF.

This clone was observed a few times. V and J are TRBV2 and TRBJ1-1; D might be TRBD1 (6 bases). V was pared by 1 base and J by 1 base, with 7 bases between. The CDR3 spans 14 residues. Germline V CDR1 and CDR2: SNHLY, FYNNEI. The DNA of the CDR3 is TGTGCCAGCAGTGAAGTCAGGGGGAACACTGAAGCTTTCTTT. Translated, it gives CASSEVRGNTEAFF.

V is TRBV28 and J is TRBJ2-2, with D perhaps matching TRBD1 (6 bases). Looked up from germline, CDR1 is MDHEN and CDR2 is SYDVKM. The CDR3 spans 14 residues. The V end was cut by 11 bases, the J end by 1 base, with 14 bases between. The CDR3 sequence: CAVRAQGNTGELFF. The CDR3 DNA reads as TGTGCCGTGAGAGCACAGGGGAACACCGGGGAGCTGTTTTTT. The complete variable domain, with remaining parts taken from reference TRBV28 and TRBJ2-2, reads DVKVTQSSRYLVKRTGEKVFLECVQDMDHENMFWYRQDPGLGLRLIYFSYDVKMKEKGDIPEGYSVSREKKERFSLILESASTNQTSMYLCAVRAQGNTGELFFGEGSRLTVL.

The chain is built from TRBV3-1 (or the pseudogene TRBV3-2) and TRBJ1-2, with a possible D match to TRBD1 (5 bases). Germline V lookup: CDR1 LGHDT, CDR2 YNNKEL (reference sequence). The CDR3 is 15 amino acids. V was trimmed by 4 bases and J by 2 bases, leaving 14 bases between them. The CDR3 spells CASSPRSGSNYGYTF. DNA of the CDR3: TGTGCCAGCAGCCCCCGTTCAGGGTCCAACTATGGCTACACCTTC.

CDR3 nucleotides: TGTGCCAGTAGCCAGCAGGGGGTCACTGAAAAACTGTTTTTT. It translates to CASSQQGVTEKLFF. This chain uses TRBV19 with TRBJ1-4, with 7 bases matching TRBD1. The CDR3 loop spans 14 amino acids. CDR1 and CDR2 (germline): LNHDA, SQIVND (reference sequence). Trimming at V came to 6 bases and at J to 7 bases, leaving 8 bases not matched to a gene. Together with reference TRBV19 and TRBJ1-4, the CDR3 gives the full variable domain: DGGITQSPKYLFRKEGQNVTLSCEQNLNHDAMYWYRQDPGQGLRLIYYSQIVNDFQKGDIAEGYSVSREKKESFPLTVTSAQKNPTAFYLCASSQQGVTEKLFFGSGTQLSVL.

This clone was detected only a few times. Here the CDR3 DNA reads TGTGCCAGCAGCTTATACAGGGGGAGATCACCCCTCCACTTT. Protein product: CASSLYRGRSPLHF. The chain couples TRBV5-6 to TRBJ1-6, with 8 nucleotides matching TRBD1. CDR1 and CDR2 from the germline V gene are SGHDT and YYEEEE. The V and J ends lost 2 bases and 10 bases, in that order; junction bases with no gene match: 5. This CDR3 contains 14 residues.

The chain couples TRBV30 to TRBJ1-2, with D perhaps TRBD1 (5 bases). V dropped 0 bases and J dropped 8 bases, with 13 bases sitting between them. CDR1 and CDR2 from the germline V gene are GTSNPN and SVGIG (reference sequence). CDR3 length: 13 amino acids. CDR3 DNA sequence: TGTGCCTGGAGTGTGGTCCGGGGGTGGGGCTACACCTTC. This sequence encodes CAWSVVRGWGYTF.

This chain connects TRBV11-2 to TRBJ1-4; D is ambiguous. Germline CDR1 SGHAT, CDR2 FQNNGV. The V end was cut by 0 bases, the J end by 2 bases, with 4 bases between. CDR3 length: 14 residues. The CDR3 here is CASSLDRTNEKLFF. CDR3 DNA sequence: TGTGCCAGCAGCTTAGATCGGACTAATGAAAAACTGTTTTTT.

J is TRBJ1-3 and V is TRBV3-1 (or the pseudogene TRBV3-2); no reliable D call. V shed 2 bases and J shed 0 bases, with 17 bases lying between them. In germline, CDR1 is LGHDT, CDR2 YNNKEL (reference sequence). The CDR3 spans 18 residues. CDR3 DNA: TGTGCCAGCAGCCAATTTAGGCAGGAGGCTGCCTCTGGAAACACCATATATTTT. Translation: CASSQFRQEAASGNTIYF.

The chain recombines TRBV10-3 with TRBJ1-2; TRBD1 agrees at 7 bases. This CDR3 region has 13 residues. CDR1 is ENHRY and CDR2 is SYGVKD in the germline V gene. V gave up 2 bases and J gave up 4 bases; unmatched junction bases: 1. The CDR3 region is CAISEDRAYGYTF. CDR3 nucleotide sequence: TGTGCCATCAGTGAGGACAGGGCCTATGGCTACACCTTC.

The rearrangement joins TRBV18 to TRBJ2-3; 8 bases match TRBD2. The trim removed 3 bases at V and 0 bases at J, leaving 11 bases unmatched. This CDR3 spans 18 amino acids. CDR1 is KGHSH and CDR2 is LQKENI in the germline V gene. The CDR3 nucleotides read TGTGCCAGCTCACCTCCCATGGGCGGGGGGATCAGCACAGATACGCAGTATTTT. Protein sequence: CASSPPMGGGISTDTQYF.

This chain links TRBV5-1 with TRBJ2-4; possible D gene TRBD2, 7 bases. This CDR3 has 15 amino acids. Trimming cost V 4 bases and J 6 bases, with 17 bases left between them. CDR1 SGHRS and CDR2 YFSETQ come from the germline V gene. CDR3 DNA: TGCGCCAGCAGCCGGAAAGGGGGGGCCGGAAACATTCAGTACTTC. Protein sequence: CASSRKGGAGNIQYF.

This clone was seen just once. This chain connects TRBV5-1 to TRBJ2-3; D is uncertain. Looked up from germline, CDR1 is SGHRS and CDR2 is YFSETQ. The CDR3 is 15 residues long. V was cut by 4 bases and J by 0 bases, with 12 bases left in between. The CDR3 protein is CASSRGDSSTDTQYF. The CDR3 bases are TGCGCCAGCAGCCGTGGAGACTCTAGCACAGATACGCAGTATTTT.

The chain employs TRBV6-5 and TRBJ1-2; 9 bases match TRBD1. Germline V gene sequence: CDR1 MNHEY, CDR2 SVGAGI. Trimming removed 0 bases from V and 7 bases from J; junction bases left unmatched: 6. This CDR3 spans 15 amino acids. The CDR3 nucleotides are TGTGCCAGCAGTTACTCGATGGGACAGGGATCTGGCTACACCTTC. Protein: CASSYSMGQGSGYTF.

This chain's CDR3 is CASSEADRDYGYTF. The CDR3 DNA reads as TGTGCCAGCAGTGAAGCCGACAGGGACTATGGCTACACCTTC. This chain uses TRBV6-1 with TRBJ1-2; 7 nucleotides line up with TRBD1. Germline trimming cut 0 bases from V and 3 bases from J; bases unmatched to any gene: 1. Germline-derived CDR1 and CDR2 are MNHNS and SASEGT. This CDR3 spans 14 amino acids.

The CDR3, as DNA: TGCAGCTGTGGAGGATTGAACACTGAAGCTTTCTTT. It translates to CSCGGLNTEAFF. This chain joins TRBV29-1 and TRBJ1-1; no clear D. Trimming removed 8 bases at V and 0 bases at J, with 10 bases between. The CDR3 runs to 12 residues. The germline V gene has CDR1 SQVTM and CDR2 ANQGSEA.

The gene calls are TRBV7-9 and TRBJ1-1, with a weak D call TRBD1 (5 bases). V lost 7 bases to trimming and J lost 2 bases, with 14 bases between them. Germline V gene lookup returns CDR1 SEHNR and CDR2 FQNEAQ (reference sequence). The CDR3 has 14 amino acids. CDR3 sequence reads: CASTHGGANTEAFF. The DNA for the CDR3 is TGTGCCAGCACCCACGGAGGGGCTAACACTGAAGCTTTCTTT.

The V gene is TRBV5-1, the J gene TRBJ1-2, with TRBD1 as a possible D gene (6 bases). From germline, CDR1 is SGHRS and CDR2 YFSETQ. The length of the CDR3 is 14 residues. V was pared by 0 bases and J by 5 bases, with 11 bases between. Here the CDR3 DNA reads TGCGCCAGCAGCTTGGACAGGGTTGCTTATGGCTACACCTTC. Translating it yields CASSLDRVAYGYTF.

This sequence joins TRBV7-2 and TRBJ2-2; 14 positions match TRBD2. The V gene end was trimmed by 6 bases and the J gene end by 7 bases; junction bases not matched to a gene: 7. The CDR3 has 16 amino acids. In germline, CDR1 is SGHTA, CDR2 FQGNSA. The CDR3 DNA is TGTGCCAGCAGAAAACCGGGACTAGCGGGGGACGGGGAGCTGTTTTTT. Residues: CASRKPGLAGDGELFF.

This chain uses TRBV5-6 with TRBJ1-4; unclear D gene. CDR1 and CDR2 (germline): SGHDT, YYEEEE. The CDR3 is 14 residues long. V lost 0 bases, J lost 7 bases, and 10 bases lay in between. CDR3 DNA sequence: TGTGCCAGCAGCTTGGGGCAGGCTTTTGAAAAACTGTTTTTT. As protein: CASSLGQAFEKLFF. Filled out from reference TRBV5-6 and TRBJ1-4, the complete variable domain reads DAGVTQSPTHLIKTRGQQVTLRCSPKSGHDTVSWYQQALGQGPQFIFQYYEEEERQRGNFPDRFSGHQFPNYSSELNVNALLLGDSALYLCASSLGQAFEKLFFGSGTQLSVL.

The chain links TRBV2 to TRBJ2-1, with 7 bases lining up with TRBD2. CDR3 length: 14 residues. Germline CDR1 and CDR2: SNHLY and FYNNEI. V dropped 7 bases and J dropped 2; count of bases not matched to a gene: 5. DNA for the CDR3: TGTGCCAGCACCTCGCGGGGGACCTACAATGAGCAGTTCTTC. This codes for CASTSRGTYNEQFF.